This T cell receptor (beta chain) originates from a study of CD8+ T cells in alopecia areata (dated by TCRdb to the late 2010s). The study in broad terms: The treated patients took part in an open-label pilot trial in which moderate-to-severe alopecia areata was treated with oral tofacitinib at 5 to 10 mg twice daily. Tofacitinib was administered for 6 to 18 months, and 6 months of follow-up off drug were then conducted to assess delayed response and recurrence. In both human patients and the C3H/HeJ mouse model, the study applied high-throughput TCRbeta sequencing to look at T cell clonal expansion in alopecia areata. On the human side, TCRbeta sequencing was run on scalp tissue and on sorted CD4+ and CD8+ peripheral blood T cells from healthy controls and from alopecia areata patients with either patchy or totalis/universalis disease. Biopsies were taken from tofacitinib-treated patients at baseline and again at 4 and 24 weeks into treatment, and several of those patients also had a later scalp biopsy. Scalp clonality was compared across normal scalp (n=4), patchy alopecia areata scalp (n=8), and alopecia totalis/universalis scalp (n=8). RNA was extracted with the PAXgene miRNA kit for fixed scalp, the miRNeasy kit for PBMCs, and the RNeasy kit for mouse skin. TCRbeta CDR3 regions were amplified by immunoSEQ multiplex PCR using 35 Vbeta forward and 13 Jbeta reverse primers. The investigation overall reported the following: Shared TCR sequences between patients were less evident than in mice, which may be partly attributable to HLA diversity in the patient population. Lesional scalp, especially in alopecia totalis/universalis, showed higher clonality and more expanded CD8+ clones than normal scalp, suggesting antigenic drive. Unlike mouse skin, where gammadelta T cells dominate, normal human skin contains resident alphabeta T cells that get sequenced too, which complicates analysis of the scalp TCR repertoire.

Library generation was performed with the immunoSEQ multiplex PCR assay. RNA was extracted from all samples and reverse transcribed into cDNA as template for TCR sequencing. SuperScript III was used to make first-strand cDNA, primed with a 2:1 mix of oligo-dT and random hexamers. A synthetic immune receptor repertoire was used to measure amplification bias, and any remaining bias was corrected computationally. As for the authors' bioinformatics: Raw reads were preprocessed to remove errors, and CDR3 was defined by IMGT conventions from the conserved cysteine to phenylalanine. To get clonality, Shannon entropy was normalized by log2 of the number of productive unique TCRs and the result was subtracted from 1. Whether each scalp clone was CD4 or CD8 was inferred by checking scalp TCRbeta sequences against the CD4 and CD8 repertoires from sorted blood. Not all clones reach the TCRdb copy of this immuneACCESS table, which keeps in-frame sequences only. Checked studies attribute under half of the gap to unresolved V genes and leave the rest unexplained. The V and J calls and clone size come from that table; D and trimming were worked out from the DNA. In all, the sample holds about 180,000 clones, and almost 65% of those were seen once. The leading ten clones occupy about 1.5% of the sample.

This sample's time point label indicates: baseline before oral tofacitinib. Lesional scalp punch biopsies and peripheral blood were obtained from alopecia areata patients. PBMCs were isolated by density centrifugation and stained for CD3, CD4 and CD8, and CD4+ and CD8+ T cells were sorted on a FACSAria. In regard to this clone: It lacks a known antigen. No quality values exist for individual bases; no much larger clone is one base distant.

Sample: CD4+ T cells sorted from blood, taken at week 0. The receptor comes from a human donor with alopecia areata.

CDR3 reads: CASSQPNSPLHF. Here is the DNA: TGTGCCAGCAGCCAACCGAATTCACCCCTCCACTTT. This chain joins TRBV14 to TRBJ1-6; no confident D gene assignment can be made. Taken from the germline V gene, the CDR1 and CDR2 loops are SGHDN and FVKESK. The CDR3 runs 12 amino acids, cysteine and phenylalanine included. The read is trimmed to its CDR3 DNA, 36 bases read in frame from base 1. V and J are truncated by 2 bases and 7 bases respectively, leaving an intervening sequence of 3 bases.